These 24 T cell receptor beta chains came from one sample sequenced in a study of shared clonotypes between healthy human individuals. Some clones are missing from TCRdb's copy, which holds only in-frame ones; the method was immunoSEQ multiplex PCR. The data hold roughly 1,100,000 clones, with approximately 72% observed a single time. What was sequenced was memory CD4+ T cells sorted from blood. The subset is: CD45RA-negative fraction. These receptors were obtained from a man aged 18-30 years in good health.

V usage is TRBV19 and J usage is TRBJ1-4; weak D call: TRBD1 (5 bases). Germline CDR1 reads LNHDA; CDR2 reads SQIVND (reference sequence). V dropped 7 bases and J dropped 6 bases, with 15 bases sitting between them. This CDR3 has 14 residues. For the CDR3, the DNA is TGTGCCAGTACCCGGAGGGACGGGGATGAAAAACTGTTTTTT. Its translation is CASTRRDGDEKLFF.

The chain links TRBV6-6 to TRBJ1-6; D is undetermined. This CDR3 has 13 residues. CDR1 and CDR2 (germline): MNHNY, SVGAGI (reference sequence). The V end lost 9 bases, the J end lost 5 bases, and 11 bases lay between the germline ends. For the CDR3, the DNA is TGTGCCAGACCGGGTCAAGATAATTCACCCCTCCACTTT. Translation: CARPGQDNSPLHF.

The rearrangement joins TRBV28 to TRBJ2-3; perhaps TRBD2 as D (6 bases). Per the germline V gene, CDR1 is MDHEN and CDR2 is SYDVKM. The CDR3 is made up of 16 amino acids. Trimming cost V 8 bases and J 3 bases, with 21 bases left between them. CDR3 sequence reads: CASGPWRGTGTDTQYF. In nucleotides, the CDR3 is TGTGCCAGCGGCCCTTGGCGGGGTACTGGAACAGATACGCAGTATTTT.

The V and J genes are TRBV7-2 and TRBJ2-3, with 11 bases matching TRBD2. The CDR3 length is 17 residues. The junction had 11 bases not matched to a gene; V was cut back by 4 bases and J by 5 bases. Germline CDR1 is SGHTA and CDR2 is FQGNSA. CDR3 sequence reads: CASSSGTSGGWVDTQYF. The CDR3 bases are TGTGCCAGCAGCTCCGGGACTAGCGGAGGATGGGTAGATACGCAGTATTTT.

The chain is built from TRBV4-3 and TRBJ1-6, with D unresolved. This CDR3 has 13 residues. Trimming left V 1 base short and J 14 bases short, with 12 bases between. Germline-derived CDR1 and CDR2 are LGHNA and YSLEER. This CDR3 reads CASSQAPGETLHF. CDR3 in DNA: TGCGCCAGCAGCCAAGCCCCGGGTGAAACCCTCCACTTT.

This clone was counted between two and nine times. J is TRBJ2-3 and V is TRBV18, with 14 bases aligning to TRBD2. The V gene end was trimmed by 5 bases and the J gene end by 3 bases; junction bases not matched to a gene: 7. In germline, CDR1 is KGHSH, CDR2 LQKENI. The CDR3 runs to 17 residues. The CDR3 protein is CASSTGTSGSGTDTQYF. CDR3 bases: TGTGCCAGCTCAACCGGGACTAGCGGGAGTGGGACAGATACGCAGTATTTT.

As regards this clone: At the DNA level, this CDR3 is encoded by other sequences in the same sample as well. V usage is TRBV5-1 and J usage is TRBJ1-6; tentative D call: TRBD1 (5 bases). The CDR3 runs 17 residues. V lost 0 bases and J lost 0, with 10 bases in between. CDR1 and CDR2 (germline): SGHRS, YFSETQ. The CDR3 here is CASSLGRGSSYNSPLHF. The CDR3 nucleotides read TGCGCCAGCAGCTTGGGGCGGGGGAGCTCCTATAATTCACCCCTCCACTTT.

The V gene is TRBV6-4, the J gene TRBJ1-6; D is unclear. Trimming cost V 8 bases and J 10 bases, with 15 bases left between them. This CDR3 has 13 amino acids. In germline, CDR1 is MRHNA, CDR2 SNTAGT. The CDR3 DNA sequence: TGTGCCAGCGCCGCGGGAGGCGGGTCACCCCTCCACTTT. This sequence encodes CASAAGGGSPLHF.

In this sample, this clone turned up many times. The chain is built from TRBV9 and TRBJ2-7; D possibly corresponds to TRBD2 (7 bases). There are 16 residues in the CDR3. V shed 0 bases and J shed 5 bases, with 18 bases lying between them. Germline-derived CDR1 and CDR2 are SGDLS and YYNGEE. CDR3 DNA sequence: TGTGCCAGCAGCGTAGTAGGGGGGGTGAGGCCGCACGAGCAGTACTTC. Protein sequence: CASSVVGGVRPHEQYF.

The CDR3: CASSPLPGAQETQYF. The CDR3 coding sequence is TGTGCCAGCAGCCCCCTACCCGGGGCCCAAGAGACCCAGTACTTC. The chain uses TRBV7-9 and TRBJ2-5; D possibly uses TRBD1 or TRBD2 (5 bases each). V lost 5 bases, J lost 1 base, and 14 bases lay in between. The V gene's germline CDR1 is SEHNR and CDR2 FQNEAQ (reference sequence). CDR3 length: 15 residues.

This clone has a single count. The chain employs TRBV5-4 and TRBJ1-1; D gene uncertain. CDR3 length: 13 residues. Trimming cost V 4 bases and J 3 bases, with 10 bases left between them. Looked up from germline, CDR1 is SGHNT and CDR2 is YYREEE (reference sequence). The CDR3 sequence is CASSRDRHTEAFF. CDR3 DNA: TGTGCCAGCAGCCGCGACCGGCACACTGAAGCTTTCTTT.

V usage is TRBV18 and J usage is TRBJ1-3; 11 bases line up with TRBD1. Per the germline V gene, CDR1 is KGHSH and CDR2 is LQKENI. The V gene end was trimmed by 2 bases and the J gene end by 2 bases; junction bases not matched to a gene: 11. This CDR3 comprises 19 residues. CDR3 coding DNA: TGTGCCAGCTCACCAAGGTTCAAAGGACAGGGGGCAACTGGAAACACCATATATTTT. Its protein product is CASSPRFKGQGATGNTIYF.

V is TRBV19 and J is TRBJ1-5; 7 bases agree with TRBD1. The CDR3 sequence is 13 residues long. Germline V gene data show CDR1 as LNHDA and CDR2 as SQIVND (reference sequence). With V trimmed by 7 bases and J by 4 bases, 4 bases remained unmatched. The CDR3 DNA is TGTGCCAGTACCCCGACAGGGAATCAGCCCCAGCATTTT. Amino acids: CASTPTGNQPQHF. The whole variable domain, filled in from reference TRBV19 and TRBJ1-5, reads DGGITQSPKYLFRKEGQNVTLSCEQNLNHDAMYWYRQDPGQGLRLIYYSQIVNDFQKGDIAEGYSVSREKKESFPLTVTSAQKNPTAFYLCASTPTGNQPQHFGDGTRLSIL.

The chain joins TRBV30 to TRBJ2-2; tentatively, D is TRBD1 (6 bases). V gave up 3 bases and J gave up 5 bases, with 19 bases separating them. The germline CDR1 and CDR2 sequences are GTSNPN and SVGIG (reference sequence). The length of the CDR3 is 16 residues. The CDR3 DNA is TGTGCCTGGAGCGGATTAACAGGGAGTAGGACCGGGGAGCTGTTTTTT. As protein: CAWSGLTGSRTGELFF.

V is TRBV5-1 and J is TRBJ2-7; D tentatively fits TRBD1 or TRBD2 (6 bases each). From germline, CDR1 is SGHRS and CDR2 YFSETQ. Trimming left V 2 bases short and J 3 bases short, with 15 bases between. The CDR3 loop spans 15 amino acids. The DNA for the CDR3 is TGCGCCAGCAGCTTTAATGCGGGACACGGCTACGAGCAGTACTTC. This gives the protein CASSFNAGHGYEQYF.

The V gene is TRBV27, the J gene TRBJ1-2; 7 bases fit TRBD1. Per germline, CDR1 MNHEY and CDR2 SMNVEV (reference sequence). The CDR3 runs 14 residues. J was trimmed by 4 bases and V by 2 bases; bases with no gene match: 4. The CDR3 DNA follows: TGTGCCAGCAGTTTAAAGGGGGCGAGCTATGGCTACACCTTC. Encoded protein: CASSLKGASYGYTF.

This sequence joins TRBV27 and TRBJ1-5, with unresolved D. Germline V gene data show CDR1 as MNHEY and CDR2 as SMNVEV (reference sequence). The ends were cut back, 5 bases at V and 3 bases at J, with 14 bases in the middle. The CDR3 consists of 15 residues. Here the CDR3 reads CASSPLLSNNQPQHF. CDR3 coding DNA: TGTGCCAGCAGTCCCCTCCTCAGTAACAATCAGCCCCAGCATTTT.

This clone was detected ten times or more. Distinct nucleotide sequences in the sample also encode this CDR3. The chain recombines TRBV5-1 with TRBJ2-3, with D perhaps TRBD2 (6 bases). This CDR3 is 14 amino acids long. Deletions cut 4 bases from V and 3 bases from J, with 12 bases between. Germline loops: CDR1 SGHRS, CDR2 YFSETQ. The CDR3 region has the DNA TGCGCCAGCAGCCCTACTAGCTCAACAGATACGCAGTATTTT. Amino acids: CASSPTSSTDTQYF.

This chain connects TRBV7-2 to TRBJ2-5; D remains ambiguous. The CDR3 loop spans 13 amino acids. The ends were cut back, 8 bases at V and 5 bases at J, with 15 bases in the middle. Germline V gives CDR1 SGHTA, CDR2 FQGNSA. The CDR3 DNA sequence: TGTGCCAGCCATCGGAGCCCACGGGAGACCCAGTACTTC. Translation gives CASHRSPRETQYF.

The chain links TRBV5-4 to TRBJ1-6; a weak D match, TRBD1 (5 bases). Germline V gene data show CDR1 as SGHNT and CDR2 as YYREEE (reference sequence). The V end was cut by 0 bases, the J end by 10 bases, with 11 bases between. CDR3 length equals 14 residues. For the CDR3, the DNA is TGTGCCAGCAGCTTGGGGGGGGATCGGTCACCCCTCCACTTT. This translates into CASSLGGDRSPLHF.

V usage is TRBV11-2 and J usage is TRBJ1-2; 8 bases map to TRBD1. The CDR3 is 14 residues long. Germline V gene lookup returns CDR1 SGHAT and CDR2 FQNNGV. V trimming: 1 base; J trimming: 7 bases; junction bases outside the gene matches: 5. DNA of the CDR3: TGTGCCAGCAGCTTAGGCGGGACAGGTGGTGGCTACACCTTC. Encoded protein: CASSLGGTGGGYTF.

The genes are TRBV10-3 and TRBJ1-1; a weak D match, TRBD1 (6 bases). The CDR3 loop spans 16 amino acids. Germline CDR1 is ENHRY and CDR2 is SYGVKD. V shed 2 bases and J shed 5 bases, with 18 bases lying between them. In nucleotides, the CDR3 is TGTGCCATCAGTGAGCCAGGGGCCTCGTGGGGGACTGAAGCTTTCTTT. Amino acids: CAISEPGASWGTEAFF.

The gene calls are TRBV25-1 and TRBJ1-1; no reliable D call. There are 14 residues in the CDR3. The germline V gene has CDR1 MGHDK and CDR2 SYGVNS. V was pared by 4 bases and J by 5 bases, with 14 bases between. The CDR3 sequence: CASSGMGRVTEAFF. CDR3 nucleotide sequence: TGTGCCAGCAGTGGTATGGGAAGGGTAACTGAAGCTTTCTTT.

The V call is TRBV30, the J call TRBJ1-3; 7 bases fit TRBD1. Germline V gene lookup returns CDR1 GTSNPN and CDR2 SVGIG (reference sequence). Unmatched junction bases numbered 2, after V lost 3 bases and J lost 0 bases. This CDR3 is built from 14 residues. The CDR3 nucleotides read TGTGCCTGGAGCCGGGACAGCTCTGGAAACACCATATATTTT. Translation gives CAWSRDSSGNTIYF.